The present TCR beta chain was sequenced within a study of Tregs in tolerant kidney transplant recipients. Study results and caveats: The most relevant donor-specific Treg TCRbeta repertoire apparently came from expansion with activated donor B cells. Biological reproducibility was not directly addressed, but technical replication error appeared minimal.

Data came from immunoSEQ multiplex PCR; TCRdb stores just in-frame clones and leaves some out. Seen in this sample are about 31,000 clones; the ten most common clones hold approximately 1.9%. Details on this clone: Its specificity is unknown.

Mixed chimerism was transient after nonmyeloablative marrow transplants from related graft donors. Unstimulated regulatory T cells (CD4+CD25+CD127-), CD4+CD25- non-regulatory cells, CD4 and CD8 cells were FACS-sorted from thawed PBMCs. The TCR sequence derives from a human patient who received a combined kidney and bone marrow transplant. T cells may partly derive from the graft donor. The sequencing here drew on CD4+ T cells from blood (PBMCs), taken 24 months after the transplant.

The sequenced CDR3 bases are TGTGCCAGCAGCCCGGACAGGGGAGGAAACACC. This sequence encodes CASSPDRGGNT. The complete CDR3 reads CASSPDRGGNTIYF. The chain combines TRBV5-4 with TRBJ1-3; 9 nucleotides match TRBD1. With the read ending 3 residues before the CDR3 end, the germline J gene is used to fill in that end. Germline CDR1 SGHNT, CDR2 YYREEE (reference sequence). The ends lost 4 bases at V and 4 bases at J; junction bases unmatched: 3. The CDR3 loop spans 14 amino acids.